This TCR beta chain originates from a study of metastatic and nonmetastatic thyroid tumors. Overall study context: A comparison of repertoires was made across blood and tumor or nodule tissue from malignant and benign thyroid patients.

Germline loops: CDR1 MNHEY, CDR2 SMNVEV (reference sequence). The V segment lost 2 bases and the J segment 5 bases; nucleotides outside the gene matches: 6. The CDR3 is 15 amino acids. As processed by the authors: In papillary thyroid cancer, a distant-metastasis classifier was built using CDR3 differences across clinicopathological groups. TCRdb re-called the PCR reads with MiXCR. TCRdb, not the original authors, processed these V and J calls. The sample holds 20,000 to 25,000 clones; roughly a quarter are singletons and the top ten take approximately 12%. Not a single patient had been given any form of treatment at any point before undergoing thyroid surgery. Comments on this clone: Its specificity is not known.

Study findings and constraints: For both blood and tumor, malignant thyroid tumors reportedly showed significantly higher TCR beta diversity than benign nodules did.

Material for sequencing was tumor tissue. The sequence was obtained from a male donor with papillary thyroid cancer or a benign thyroid nodule (not recorded which). Some clones in this sample may be carry-over from other donors' samples. The V call is TRBV27, the J call TRBJ2-7, with 10 nucleotides matching TRBD2. In nucleotides, the CDR3 is TGTGCCAGCAGTTTAATGTCTAGCGGGAGCCACGAGCAGTACTTC. Amino acids: CASSLMSSGSHEQYF.